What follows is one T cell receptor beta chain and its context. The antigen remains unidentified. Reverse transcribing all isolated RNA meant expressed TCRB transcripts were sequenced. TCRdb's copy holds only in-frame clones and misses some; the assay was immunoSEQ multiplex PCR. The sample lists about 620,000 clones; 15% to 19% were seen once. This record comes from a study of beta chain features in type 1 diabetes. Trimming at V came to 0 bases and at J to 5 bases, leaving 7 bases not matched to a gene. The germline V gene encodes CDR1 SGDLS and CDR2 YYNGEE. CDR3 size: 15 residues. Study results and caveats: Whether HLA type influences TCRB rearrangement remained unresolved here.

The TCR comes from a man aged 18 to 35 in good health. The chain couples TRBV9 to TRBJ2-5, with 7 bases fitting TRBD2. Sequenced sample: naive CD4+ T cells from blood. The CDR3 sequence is CASSVEAGSLETQYF. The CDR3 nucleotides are TGTGCCAGCAGCGTAGAAGCGGGAAGTTTGGAGACCCAGTACTTC.